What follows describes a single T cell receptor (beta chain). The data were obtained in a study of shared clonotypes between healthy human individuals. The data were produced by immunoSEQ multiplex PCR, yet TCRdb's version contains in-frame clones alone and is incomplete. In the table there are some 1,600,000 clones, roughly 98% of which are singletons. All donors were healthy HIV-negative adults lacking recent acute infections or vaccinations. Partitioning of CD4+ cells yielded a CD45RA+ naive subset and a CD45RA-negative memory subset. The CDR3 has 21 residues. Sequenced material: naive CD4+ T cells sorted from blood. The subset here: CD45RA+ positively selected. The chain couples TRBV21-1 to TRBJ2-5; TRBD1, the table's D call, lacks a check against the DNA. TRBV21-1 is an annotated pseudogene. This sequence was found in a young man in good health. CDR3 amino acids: CASSKVVLDKRGTGRQETQYF. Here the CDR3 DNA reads TGTGCCAGCAGCAAGGTGGTTTTGGACAAAAGGGGGACGGGTCGCCAAGAGACCCAGTACTTC.